This T cell receptor beta chain was recovered during a study of T cell repertoires in cytomegalovirus infection. About the study: Alongside well-studied HLA-B-restricted CMV epitopes, recently identified HLA-C-restricted CMV epitopes were also used. Matching HLA type, along with CMV infection, was indicated by public TCR beta signatures. Notes on the study in general: HLA-C-restricted, CMV-specific TCR beta clonotypes were dominant ex vivo. CMV carriers having the relevant HLA were flagged by cumulative public TCR beta family frequency.

There are a few counts of this clonotype. Its antigen is not identified. The V gene's germline CDR1 is SEHNR and CDR2 FQNEAQ (reference sequence). The CDR3 runs to 13 residues. V lost 2 bases and J 5 bases, leaving 7 bases between the germline ends. TCRdb reprocessed the reads with MiXCR, giving one entry per CDR3 protein. Of about 830,000 distinct CDR3 sequences in the sample, roughly 33% were seen once. Sample: cultured CD8+ T cells from PBMCs, taken from culture after CMV antigen stimulation. The chain recombines TRBV7-9 with TRBJ2-1; D is ambiguous. The sequence came from a human donor in good health (CMV status not recorded). Some clones in this sample may be carry-over from other donors' samples. The DNA of the CDR3 is TGTGCCAGCAGCTTAAACAGAGACAATGAGCAGTTCTTC. It codes for CASSLNRDNEQFF.